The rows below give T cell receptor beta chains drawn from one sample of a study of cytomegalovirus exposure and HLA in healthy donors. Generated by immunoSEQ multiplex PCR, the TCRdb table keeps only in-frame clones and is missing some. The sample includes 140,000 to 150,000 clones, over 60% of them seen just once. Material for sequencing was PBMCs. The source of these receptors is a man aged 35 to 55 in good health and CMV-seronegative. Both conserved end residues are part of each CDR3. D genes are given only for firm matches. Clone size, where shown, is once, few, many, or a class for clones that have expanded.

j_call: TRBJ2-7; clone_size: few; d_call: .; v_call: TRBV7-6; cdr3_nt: TGTGCCAGCAGCCCCCGGACACGCTACGAGCAGTACTTC; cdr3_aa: CASSPRTRYEQYF
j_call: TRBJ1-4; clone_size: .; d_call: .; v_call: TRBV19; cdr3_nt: TGTGCCAGTAGTACCGACAAGGCCCTGATTAATGAAAAACTGTTTTTT; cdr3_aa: CASSTDKALINEKLFF
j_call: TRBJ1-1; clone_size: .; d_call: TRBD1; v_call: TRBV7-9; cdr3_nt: TGTTCCAGCAGCTTAATCCAGGGGGCGCTTAATGCTTTCTTT; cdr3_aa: CSSSLIQGALNAFF
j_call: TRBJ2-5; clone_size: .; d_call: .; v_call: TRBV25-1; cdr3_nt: TGTGCCAGCAGTGACACTACCCTCCCTGGAGAGACCCAGTACTTC; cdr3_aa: CASSDTTLPGETQYF
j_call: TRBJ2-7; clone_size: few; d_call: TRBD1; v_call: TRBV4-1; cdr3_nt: TGCGCCAGCAGCCAGGGGAACAGGGGTTACTACGAGCAGTACTTC; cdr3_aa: CASSQGNRGYYEQYF
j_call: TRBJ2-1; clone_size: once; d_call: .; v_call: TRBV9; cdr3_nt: TGTGCCAGCAGCGTAGAAGGGGGTTCCTACAATGAGCAGTTCTTC; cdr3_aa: CASSVEGGSYNEQFF
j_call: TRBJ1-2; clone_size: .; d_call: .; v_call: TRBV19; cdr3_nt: TGTGCCAGTAGTGGGTACAGGGATGGTGGCTACACCTTC; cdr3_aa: CASSGYRDGGYTF
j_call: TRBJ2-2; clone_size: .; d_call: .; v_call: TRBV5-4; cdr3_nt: TGTGCCAGCAGCGGCGGACTATTCAAAACCGGGGAGCTGTTTTTT; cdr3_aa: CASSGGLFKTGELFF
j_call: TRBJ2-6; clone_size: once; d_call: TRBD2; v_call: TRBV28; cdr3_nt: TGTGCCAGCAGTTTAGCGGGGGTCTCTGGGGCCAACGTCCTGACTTTC; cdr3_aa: CASSLAGVSGANVLTF
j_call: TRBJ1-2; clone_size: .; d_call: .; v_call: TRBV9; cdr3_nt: TGTGCCAGCAGCGGATCCTTTGTACCAGTGTTCTCATATGGCTACACCTTC; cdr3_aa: CASSGSFVPVFSYGYTF
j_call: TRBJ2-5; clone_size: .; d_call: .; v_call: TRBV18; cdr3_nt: TGTGCCAGCTCACTTGGACCCGAGAGGGGGGAGACCCAGTACTTC; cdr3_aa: CASSLGPERGETQYF
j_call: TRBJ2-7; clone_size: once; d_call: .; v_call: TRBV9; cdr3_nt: TGTGCCAGCAGCTCGAGGGACGGGAGCTCCTACGAGCAGTACTTC; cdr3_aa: CASSSRDGSSYEQYF
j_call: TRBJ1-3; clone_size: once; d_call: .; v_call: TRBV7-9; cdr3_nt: TGTTCCAGCAGCTTTCTAAACTCTGGAAACACCATATATTTT; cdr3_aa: CSSSFLNSGNTIYF
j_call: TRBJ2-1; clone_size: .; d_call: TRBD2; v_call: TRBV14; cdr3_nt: TGTGCCAGCAGCCAAGATTATAGGCGGGAGGACTACAATGAGCAGTTCTTC; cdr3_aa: CASSQDYRREDYNEQFF
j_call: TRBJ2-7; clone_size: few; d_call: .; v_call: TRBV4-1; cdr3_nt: TGCGCCAGCAGCCAAGGAGGGTACGAGCAGTACTTC; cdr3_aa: CASSQGGYEQYF
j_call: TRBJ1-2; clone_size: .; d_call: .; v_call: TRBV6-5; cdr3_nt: TGTGCCAGCAAGGGGCCCCGCAACTATGGCTACACCTTC; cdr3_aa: CASKGPRNYGYTF
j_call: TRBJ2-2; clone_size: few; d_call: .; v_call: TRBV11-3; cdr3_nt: TGTGCCAGCAGCAAGGGACAATGGAACACCGGGGAGCTGTTTTTT; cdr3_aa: CASSKGQWNTGELFF
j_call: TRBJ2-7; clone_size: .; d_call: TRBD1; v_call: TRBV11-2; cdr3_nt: TGTGCCAGCGGTCCGGGGACAGGGGGTACCTACGAGCAGTACTTC; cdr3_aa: CASGPGTGGTYEQYF
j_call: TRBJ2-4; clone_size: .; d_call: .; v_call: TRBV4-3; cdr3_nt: TGCGCCAGCAGCCAAGAGAGTAGAGGAAACATTCAGTACTTC; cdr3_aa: CASSQESRGNIQYF
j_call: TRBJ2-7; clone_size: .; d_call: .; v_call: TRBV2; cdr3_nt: TGTGCCAGCAGTGAAAGGCGGACAGAGCCCTTAGTGCAGTACTTC; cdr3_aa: CASSERRTEPLVQYF
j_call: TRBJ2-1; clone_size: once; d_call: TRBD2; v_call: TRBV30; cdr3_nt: TGTGCCTGGAGTCGGTGGCTAGCGGGGAAACCCTACAATGAGCAGTTCTTC; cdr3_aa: CAWSRWLAGKPYNEQFF
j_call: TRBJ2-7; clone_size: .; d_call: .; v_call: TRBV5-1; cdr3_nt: TGCGCCAGCAGCTCGTACTCGGGCAGGGTTAGCGAGCAGTACTTC; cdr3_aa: CASSSYSGRVSEQYF
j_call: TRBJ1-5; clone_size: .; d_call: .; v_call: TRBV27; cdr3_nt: TGTGCCAGCAGTTTTCAGGCACCTATAAGCAATCAGCCCCAGCATTTT; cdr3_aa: CASSFQAPISNQPQHF
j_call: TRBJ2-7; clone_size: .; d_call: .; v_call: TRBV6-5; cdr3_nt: TGTGCCAGCAGTTATGTGGACAGATCCTACGAGCAGTACTTC; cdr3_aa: CASSYVDRSYEQYF
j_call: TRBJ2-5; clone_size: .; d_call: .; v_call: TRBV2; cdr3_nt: TGTGCCAGCAGTGAAAGTGGCAGGGGAATCGGCCAGTACTTC; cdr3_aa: CASSESGRGIGQYF
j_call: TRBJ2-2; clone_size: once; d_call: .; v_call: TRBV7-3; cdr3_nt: TGTGCCAGCAGCTTTCGGACGGGAACTAACACCGGGGAGCTGTTTTTT; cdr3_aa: CASSFRTGTNTGELFF
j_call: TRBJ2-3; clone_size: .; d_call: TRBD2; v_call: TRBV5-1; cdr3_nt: TGCGCCAGCAGCACCGGACTAGCGGGGTTGGCAGATACGCAGTATTTT; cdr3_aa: CASSTGLAGLADTQYF
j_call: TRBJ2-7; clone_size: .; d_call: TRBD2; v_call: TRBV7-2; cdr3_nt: TGTGCCAGCAGCTTCCCTGGACTAGGAGCCTACGAGCAGTACTTC; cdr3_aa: CASSFPGLGAYEQYF